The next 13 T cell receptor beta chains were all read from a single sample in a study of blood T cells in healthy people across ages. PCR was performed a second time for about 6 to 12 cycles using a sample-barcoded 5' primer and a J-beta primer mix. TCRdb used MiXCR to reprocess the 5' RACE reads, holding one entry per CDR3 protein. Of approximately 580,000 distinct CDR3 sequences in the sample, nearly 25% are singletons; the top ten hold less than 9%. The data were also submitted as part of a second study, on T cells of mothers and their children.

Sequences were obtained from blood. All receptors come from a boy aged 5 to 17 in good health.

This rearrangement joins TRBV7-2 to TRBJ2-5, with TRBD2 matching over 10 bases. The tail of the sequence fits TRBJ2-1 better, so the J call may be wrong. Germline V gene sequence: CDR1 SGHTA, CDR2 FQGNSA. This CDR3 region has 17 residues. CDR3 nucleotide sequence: TGTGCCAGCAGCTTCCCCGGGTCAGCGGGGGGGGACAATGAGCAGTTCTTC. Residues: CASSFPGSAGGDNEQFF.

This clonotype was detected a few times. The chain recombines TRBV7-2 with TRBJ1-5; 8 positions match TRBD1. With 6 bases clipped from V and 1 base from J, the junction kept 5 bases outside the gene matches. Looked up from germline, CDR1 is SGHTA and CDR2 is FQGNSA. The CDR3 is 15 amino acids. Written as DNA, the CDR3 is TGTGCCAGCAGTCTGTGGACAGGGAGCAATCAGCCCCAGCATTTT. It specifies CASSLWTGSNQPQHF.

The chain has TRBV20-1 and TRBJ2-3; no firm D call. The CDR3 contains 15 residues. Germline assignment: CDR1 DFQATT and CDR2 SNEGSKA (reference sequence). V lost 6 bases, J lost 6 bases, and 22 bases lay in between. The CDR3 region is CSAPLGWAAGDTQYF. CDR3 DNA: TGCAGTGCCCCCCTCGGCTGGGCGGCTGGTGATACGCAGTATTTT.

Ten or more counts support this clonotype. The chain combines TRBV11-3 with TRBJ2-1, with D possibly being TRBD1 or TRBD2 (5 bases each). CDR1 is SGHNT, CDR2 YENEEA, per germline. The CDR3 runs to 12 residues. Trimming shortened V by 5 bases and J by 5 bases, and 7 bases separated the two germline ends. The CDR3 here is CASSRDDNEQFF. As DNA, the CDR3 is TGTGCCAGCAGCCGGGACGACAATGAGCAGTTCTTC.

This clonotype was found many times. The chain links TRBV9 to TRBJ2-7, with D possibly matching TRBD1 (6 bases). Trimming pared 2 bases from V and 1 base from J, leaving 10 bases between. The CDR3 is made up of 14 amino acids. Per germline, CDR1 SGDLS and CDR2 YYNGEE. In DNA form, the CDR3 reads TGTGCCAGCAGCGTGTCGACAGGATCCTACGAGCAGTACTTC. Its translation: CASSVSTGSYEQYF.

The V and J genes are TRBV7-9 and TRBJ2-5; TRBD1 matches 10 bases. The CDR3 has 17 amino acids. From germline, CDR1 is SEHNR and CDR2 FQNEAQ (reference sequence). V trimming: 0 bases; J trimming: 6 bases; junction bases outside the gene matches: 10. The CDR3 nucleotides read TGTGCCAGCAGCTTAGCCCAGCCTGGGACAGGGGTCAAGACCCAGTACTTC. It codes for CASSLAQPGTGVKTQYF.

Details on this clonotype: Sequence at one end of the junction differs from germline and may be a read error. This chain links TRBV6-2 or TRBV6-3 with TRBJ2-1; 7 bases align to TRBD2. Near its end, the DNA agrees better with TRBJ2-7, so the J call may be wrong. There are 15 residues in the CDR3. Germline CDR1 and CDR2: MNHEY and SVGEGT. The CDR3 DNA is TGTGCCGGCAGGACCACTAGCGAGGGGACCTACGAGCAGTACTTC. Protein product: CAGRTTSEGTYEQYF.

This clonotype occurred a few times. The CDR3 DNA is TGTGCCAGCAGTTTATCCGGGGGGCTTTCTGGCACTGAAGCTTTCTTT. Residues: CASSLSGGLSGTEAFF. The rearrangement links TRBV27 to TRBJ1-1; the D gene is possibly TRBD1 (6 bases). There are 16 residues in the CDR3. The germline V gene encodes CDR1 MNHEY and CDR2 SMNVEV (reference sequence). With 0 bases removed from V and 4 bases from J, the gap between germline ends came to 15 bases.

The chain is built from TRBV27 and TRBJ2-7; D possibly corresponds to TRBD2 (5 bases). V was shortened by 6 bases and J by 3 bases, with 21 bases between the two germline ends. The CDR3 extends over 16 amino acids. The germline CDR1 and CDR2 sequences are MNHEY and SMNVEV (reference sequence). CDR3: CASRPLAAVAIYEQYF. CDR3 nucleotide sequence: TGTGCCAGCAGGCCACTTGCAGCGGTGGCAATCTACGAGCAGTACTTC.

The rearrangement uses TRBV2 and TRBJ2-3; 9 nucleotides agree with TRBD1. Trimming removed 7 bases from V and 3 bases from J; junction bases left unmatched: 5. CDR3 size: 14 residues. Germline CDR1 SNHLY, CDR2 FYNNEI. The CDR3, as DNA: TGTGCCAGCATGGGACAGGGCTTGACAGATACGCAGTATTTT. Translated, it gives CASMGQGLTDTQYF.

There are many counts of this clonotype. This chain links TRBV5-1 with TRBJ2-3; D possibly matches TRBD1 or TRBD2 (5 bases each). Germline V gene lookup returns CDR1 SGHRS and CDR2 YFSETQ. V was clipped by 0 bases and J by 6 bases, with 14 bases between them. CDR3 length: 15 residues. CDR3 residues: CASSLGSGTTDTQYF. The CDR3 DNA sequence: TGCGCCAGCAGCTTGGGGTCCGGGACGACGGATACGCAGTATTTT.

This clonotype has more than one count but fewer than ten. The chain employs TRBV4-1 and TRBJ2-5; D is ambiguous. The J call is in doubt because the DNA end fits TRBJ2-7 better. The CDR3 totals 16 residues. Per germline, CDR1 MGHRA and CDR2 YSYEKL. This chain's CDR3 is CASSLENRAGPYEQYF. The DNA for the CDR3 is TGCGCCAGCAGCCTAGAAAATCGGGCAGGCCCCTACGAGCAGTACTTC.

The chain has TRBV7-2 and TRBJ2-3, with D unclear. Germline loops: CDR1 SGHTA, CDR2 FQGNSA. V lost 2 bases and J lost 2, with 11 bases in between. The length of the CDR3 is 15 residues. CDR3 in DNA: TGTGCCAGCAGCTTAAATGGTGCGTACACAGATACGCAGTATTTT. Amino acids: CASSLNGAYTDTQYF.